The clone carrying this T cell receptor beta chain was picked up a small number of times. The antigen is unknown. This specimen belongs to a study of beta chain features in type 1 diabetes. On the study more broadly: On cell yields, gender and age, patients and healthy donors were similar. Study-wide findings and caveats: A moderate, significant TCRB CDR3 shortening appeared in type 1 diabetes across four CD4+ subsets.

CDR3 length equals 19 residues. Sequencing targeted expressed TCRB transcripts, as all isolated RNA had been reverse transcribed. Sequencing was performed with immunoSEQ multiplex PCR; in TCRdb, only in-frame clones are kept and a portion is missing. The table has approximately 160,000 clones, 7.5% to 10% seen once. V is TRBV1 and J is TRBJ2-1; the table calls TRBD2, which could not be checked here. TRBV1 is described as a pseudogene. This receptor was identified in a woman under 30 in good health. The sample comprised central memory CD4+ T cells from blood. DNA of the CDR3: TGCACCAGCAGCCTCTTATGCGGGACTAGCGGAGGCACTAGTGGTGAGCAGTTCTTC. This codes for CTSSLLCGTSGGTSGEQFF.